This T cell receptor (beta chain) is from a study of T cells in Graves' hyperthyroidism and ophthalmopathy. Study-level information: Initial diagnosis, before any treatment, was when peripheral blood was collected.

RNA transcripts yielded amplified TCR beta CDR3 regions. The TCR CDR3 first-round RT-PCR relied on the HTBI primer set. One entry per CDR3 protein results from TCRdb running MiXCR on the multiplex PCR reads. The sample consists of about 590,000 distinct CDR3 sequences, around 14% of them appearing once. Study results and limitations: Ophthalmopathy was model-predicted a median around 6.7 months pre-onset.

CDR1 and CDR2 (germline): SGDLS, YYNGEE. CDR3 length: 19 residues. V shed 0 bases and J 0 bases; nucleotides not matched to a gene: 6. Graves' hyperthyroidism is called stable when ophthalmopathy does not progress within 18 months. Newly diagnosed patients aged 18 to 65 had hyperthyroidism of under 2 months' duration. The table lists this clonotype with many counts. Its antigen is still unknown. The sequenced material came from blood. The TCR originated in a woman in her 30s with Graves' hyperthyroidism. The V call is TRBV9, the J call TRBJ2-1; TRBD2 aligns across 13 bases. Written as DNA, the CDR3 is TGTGCCAGCAGCGTAGAGGTACTAGCGGGAGGGCCCTCCTACAATGAGCAGTTCTTC. As protein: CASSVEVLAGGPSYNEQFF.